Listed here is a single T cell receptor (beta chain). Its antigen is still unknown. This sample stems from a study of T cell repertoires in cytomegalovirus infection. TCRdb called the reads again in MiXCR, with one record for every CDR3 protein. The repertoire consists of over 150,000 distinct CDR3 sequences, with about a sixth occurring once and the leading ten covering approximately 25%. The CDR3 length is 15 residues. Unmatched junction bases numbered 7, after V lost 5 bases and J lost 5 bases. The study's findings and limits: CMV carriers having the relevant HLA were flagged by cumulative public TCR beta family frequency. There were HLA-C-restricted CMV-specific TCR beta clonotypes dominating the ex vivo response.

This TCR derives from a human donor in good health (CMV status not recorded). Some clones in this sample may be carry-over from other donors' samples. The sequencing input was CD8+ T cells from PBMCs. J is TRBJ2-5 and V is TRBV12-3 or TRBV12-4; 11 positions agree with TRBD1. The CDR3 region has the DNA TGTGCCAGCAGTATATATGGGACAGGGGGGGAGACCCAGTACTTC. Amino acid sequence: CASSIYGTGGETQYF.